What follows are 26 T cell receptor beta chains derived from one specimen sequenced in a study of blood T cell repertoires in COVID-19. Only in-frame clones appear in the TCRdb table, and some are missing; sequencing was by immunoSEQ multiplex PCR. Among a few hundred thousand clones listed, 85% to 90% were seen once. The sample consisted of PBMCs or T cells enriched from blood (not recorded which). Receptor source: a woman aged 18 to 35 in a cohort exposed to, infected with or recovered from COVID-19 (not recorded which).

This clone was recorded only once. The V and J genes are TRBV13 and TRBJ2-1, with 10 nucleotides matching TRBD2. CDR1 and CDR2 (germline): PRHDT, FYEKMQ (reference sequence). After removal of 2 bases from V and 0 bases from J, the junction contained 7 bases not matched to a gene. The CDR3 runs to 18 residues. The CDR3 is CASSLFPAGGSSYNEQFF. The DNA for the CDR3 is TGTGCCAGCAGCTTATTTCCAGCGGGGGGGAGCTCCTACAATGAGCAGTTCTTC.

The chain employs TRBV6-4 and TRBJ1-5; 8 positions agree with TRBD1. Per the germline V gene, CDR1 is MRHNA and CDR2 is SNTAGT. The CDR3 runs to 14 residues. Trimming at V came to 5 bases and at J to 6 bases, leaving 6 bases not matched to a gene. CDR3 nucleotides: TGTGCCAGCAGTCTACAGGGGGGGAGTCAGCCCCAGCATTTT. Protein sequence: CASSLQGGSQPQHF.

The CDR3 region is CASSSPRAVNTGELFF. Here the CDR3 DNA reads TGTGCCAGCAGTTCTCCTCGAGCGGTAAACACCGGGGAGCTGTTTTTT. This sequence joins TRBV27 and TRBJ2-2, with D perhaps matching TRBD2 (5 bases). The CDR3 is 16 amino acids. Germline V gene lookup returns CDR1 MNHEY and CDR2 SMNVEV (reference sequence). With 4 bases removed from V and 2 bases from J, the gap between germline ends came to 14 bases.

The chain links TRBV18 to TRBJ2-7; 13 nucleotides match TRBD2. Unmatched junction bases numbered 5, after V lost 6 bases and J lost 6 bases. CDR1 and CDR2 from the germline V gene are KGHSH and LQKENI. The CDR3 length is 14 residues. CDR3 coding DNA: TGTGCCAGCTCCCAGGGACTAGCGGGGTCCGAGCAGTACTTC. Amino acid sequence: CASSQGLAGSEQYF.

The chain couples TRBV7-2 to TRBJ2-7, with D possibly TRBD2 on 7 matching bases. The CDR3 length is 16 residues. Trimming left V 5 bases short and J 6 bases short, with 23 bases between. Germline V CDR1 and CDR2: SGHTA, FQGNSA. CDR3 sequence reads: CASSHPPRGGASEQYF. The CDR3 bases are TGTGCCAGCAGCCATCCCCCTCGTGGGGGGGCCTCCGAGCAGTACTTC. The full variable domain, rest sourced from reference TRBV7-2 and TRBJ2-7, is GAGVSQSPSNKVTEKGKDVELRCDPISGHTALYWYRQSLGQGLEFLIYFQGNSAPDKSGLPSDRFSAERTGGSVSTLTIQRTQQEDSAVYLCASSHPPRGGASEQYFGPGTRLTVT.

V and J are TRBV15 and TRBJ1-4; weak D call: TRBD1 (5 bases). The V end was cut by 1 base, the J end by 7 bases, with 10 bases between. This CDR3 is 14 amino acids long. The germline V gene has CDR1 LNHNV and CDR2 YYDKDF (reference sequence). CDR3 bases: TGTGCCACCAGCAGAGGACAGATCGGTGAAAAACTGTTTTTT. Protein product: CATSRGQIGEKLFF.

This chain links TRBV18 with TRBJ1-5; 7 bases line up with TRBD1. Per germline, CDR1 KGHSH and CDR2 LQKENI. CDR3 length equals 16 residues. V trimming: 3 bases; J trimming: 1 base; junction bases outside the gene matches: 6. CDR3 amino acids: CASSPTGERSNQPQHF. DNA of the CDR3: TGTGCCAGCTCACCCACAGGGGAGAGGAGCAATCAGCCCCAGCATTTT.

This chain connects TRBV28 to TRBJ1-2; 11 nucleotides align to TRBD1. CDR3 length: 13 residues. J was trimmed by 7 bases and V by 6 bases; bases with no gene match: 4. CDR1 MDHEN and CDR2 SYDVKM come from the germline V gene. CDR3 protein: CASSTGTGGGYTF. The CDR3, as DNA: TGTGCCAGCAGCACCGGGACAGGGGGTGGCTACACCTTC.

In regard to this clone: Other DNA variants within this sample encode the same CDR3. The chain carries TRBV18 and TRBJ2-5, with D possibly TRBD2 on 6 matching bases. Per the germline V gene, CDR1 is KGHSH and CDR2 is LQKENI. The CDR3 has 13 residues. The V end lost 3 bases, the J end lost 2 bases, and 7 bases lay between the germline ends. This CDR3 is CASSPGLQETQYF. The CDR3 coding sequence is TGTGCCAGCTCACCGGGACTTCAAGAGACCCAGTACTTC.

In its sample, this clone was seen a few times. CDR3 protein: CASITGEMDYGYTF. The CDR3 nucleotides are TGTGCCAGCATCACAGGGGAGATGGACTATGGCTACACCTTC. V usage is TRBV28 and J usage is TRBJ1-2; 7 nucleotides align to TRBD1. Per the germline V gene, CDR1 is MDHEN and CDR2 is SYDVKM. The CDR3 sequence is 14 residues long. Losses at the gene ends were 7 bases for V and 3 bases for J; bases not matched to a gene: 8.

This chain connects TRBV5-6 to TRBJ1-1, with D possibly TRBD1 on 5 matching bases. The CDR3 sequence is 16 residues long. CDR1 is SGHDT, CDR2 YYEEEE, per germline. Trimming cost V 4 bases and J 1 base, with 17 bases left between them. The CDR3 DNA is TGTGCCAGCAGCGGGGTCGCTTTCGGGGGGAACACTGAAGCTTTCTTT. Protein product: CASSGVAFGGNTEAFF.

The J gene is TRBJ1-4, the V gene TRBV11-2; D may be TRBD1 (6 bases). CDR1 SGHAT and CDR2 FQNNGV come from the germline V gene. The CDR3 runs to 15 residues. V was shortened by 5 bases and J by 8 bases, with 18 bases between the two germline ends. CDR3 region: CASSPNTGGGEKLFF. For the CDR3, the DNA is TGTGCCAGCAGCCCCAATACGGGGGGCGGCGAAAAACTGTTTTTT.

V is TRBV5-5 and J is TRBJ1-2, with D uncertain. Germline CDR1 is SGHKS and CDR2 is YYEKEE (reference sequence). V dropped 7 bases and J dropped 0 bases, with 13 bases sitting between them. The CDR3 length is 14 residues. CDR3 nucleotides: TGTGCCAGCGATGAGGGAACAGCTAACTATGGCTACACCTTC. Its protein product is CASDEGTANYGYTF.

This clone was counted between two and nine times. The chain is built from TRBV25-1 and TRBJ2-7; TRBD2 agrees at 9 bases. Looked up from germline, CDR1 is MGHDK and CDR2 is SYGVNS. Losses at the gene ends were 2 bases for V and 3 bases for J; bases not matched to a gene: 5. This CDR3 comprises 15 residues. The CDR3 sequence is CASSEGTSRDYEQYF. CDR3 coding DNA: TGTGCCAGCAGTGAAGGGACTAGCCGAGACTACGAGCAGTACTTC.

This chain connects TRBV7-3 to TRBJ2-1, with D maybe TRBD1 (6 bases). The CDR3 loop spans 15 amino acids. V shed 3 bases and J shed 8 bases, with 17 bases lying between them. Per the germline V gene, CDR1 is SGHTA and CDR2 is FQGTGA. The CDR3 region has the DNA TGTGCCAGCAGCTTTCAGGGGCTTGGGGTCGATGAGCAGTTCTTC. Its translation is CASSFQGLGVDEQFF.

The chain employs TRBV19 and TRBJ2-7, with a weak D call TRBD2 (5 bases). Germline loops: CDR1 LNHDA, CDR2 SQIVND (reference sequence). The CDR3 extends over 14 amino acids. Trimming took 8 bases from V and 2 from J, leaving 16 bases between them. CDR3 loop: CASADDGEAYEQYF. CDR3 in DNA: TGTGCCAGTGCCGACGACGGGGAAGCCTACGAGCAGTACTTC. Drawing the rest from reference TRBV19 and TRBJ2-7, the complete variable domain is DGGITQSPKYLFRKEGQNVTLSCEQNLNHDAMYWYRQDPGQGLRLIYYSQIVNDFQKGDIAEGYSVSREKKESFPLTVTSAQKNPTAFYLCASADDGEAYEQYFGPGTRLTVT.

In DNA, the CDR3 is TGCGCCAGCAGCTCCGGGACTAGCGCACTGATGTACAATGAGCAGTTCTTC. Protein product: CASSSGTSALMYNEQFF. The chain uses TRBV5-1 and TRBJ2-1, with 10 bases identical to TRBD2. The CDR3 runs to 17 residues. Germline assignment: CDR1 SGHRS and CDR2 YFSETQ. Trimming took 3 bases from V and 4 from J; bases not matched to a gene: 10.

The rearrangement uses TRBV2 and TRBJ1-5; D is possibly TRBD1 (6 bases). In germline, CDR1 is SNHLY, CDR2 FYNNEI. The CDR3 has 14 residues. Trimming pared 4 bases from V and 7 bases from J, leaving 14 bases between. This CDR3 reads CASSGWGRGQPQHF. CDR3 DNA: TGTGCCAGCAGTGGGTGGGGGCGAGGCCAGCCCCAGCATTTT.

The chain is built from TRBV6-5 and TRBJ1-5, with D possibly matching TRBD1 (5 bases). The CDR3 has 14 amino acids. CDR1 is MNHEY, CDR2 SVGAGI, per germline. The V and J ends lost 6 bases and 8 bases respectively, with 17 bases between them. The CDR3 loop reads CASSKQALGEPQHF. The DNA for the CDR3 is TGTGCCAGCAGCAAACAGGCTCTTGGGGAGCCCCAGCATTTT.

This clone was seen only a few times. CDR3 region: CASSRKLDRAAGELFF. The CDR3 bases are TGTGCCAGCAGCCGCAAACTGGACAGGGCTGCCGGGGAGCTGTTTTTT. This rearrangement joins TRBV3-1 (or the pseudogene TRBV3-2) to TRBJ2-2, with TRBD1 matching 8 bases. Unmatched junction bases numbered 10, after V lost 4 bases and J lost 6 bases. This CDR3 comprises 16 residues. Germline assignment: CDR1 LGHDT and CDR2 YNNKEL (reference sequence).

In this sample, this clone turned up once. The chain is built from TRBV30 and TRBJ2-2, with 11 bases matching TRBD2. V gave up 7 bases and J gave up 4 bases; unmatched junction bases: 8. In germline, CDR1 is GTSNPN, CDR2 SVGIG (reference sequence). The CDR3 contains 15 residues. The CDR3 nucleotides read TGTGCCTCCATTAGCGGGAGGGCTCCCACCGGGGAGCTGTTTTTT. This sequence encodes CASISGRAPTGELFF.

V gene TRBV7-8 combines with J gene TRBJ1-1; 11 bases are shared with TRBD1. CDR1 SGHVS and CDR2 FQNEAQ come from the germline V gene. This CDR3 region has 16 residues. The V and J ends lost 5 bases and 1 base, in that order; junction bases with no gene match: 6. The CDR3 DNA reads as TGTGCCAGCAGCGTTAGGGACAGGGGGTCGAACACTGAAGCTTTCTTT. Amino acids: CASSVRDRGSNTEAFF. Full variable domain (missing parts from reference TRBV7-8 and TRBJ1-1): GAGVSQSPRYKVAKRGQDVALRCDPISGHVSLFWYQQALGQGPEFLTYFQNEAQLDKSGLPSDRFFAERPEGSVSTLKIQRTQQEDSAVYLCASSVRDRGSNTEAFFGQGTRLTVV.

The chain is built from TRBV3-1 (or the pseudogene TRBV3-2) and TRBJ2-7; 14 nucleotides align to TRBD2. V lost 0 bases and J lost 5; bases outside the gene matches: 15. Germline V gives CDR1 LGHDT, CDR2 YNNKEL (reference sequence). The CDR3 has 20 residues. The CDR3: CASSQELGTSGSSILNEQYF. As DNA, the CDR3 is TGTGCCAGCAGCCAAGAGTTAGGGACTAGCGGGAGTAGCATCCTCAACGAGCAGTACTTC.

The rearrangement joins TRBV15 to TRBJ2-2; 11 positions match TRBD2. Germline V gene lookup returns CDR1 LNHNV and CDR2 YYDKDF (reference sequence). This CDR3 has 16 amino acids. The trim removed 0 bases at V and 5 bases at J, leaving 2 bases unmatched. The CDR3 DNA sequence: TGTGCCACCAGCAGAGATAGCGGGAGGGAAACCGGGGAGCTGTTTTTT. Amino acids: CATSRDSGRETGELFF.

The chain couples TRBV5-5 to TRBJ2-5; D is unresolved. Germline-derived CDR1 and CDR2 are SGHKS and YYEKEE (reference sequence). Between the trimmed V and J ends, which lost 3 bases and 3 bases, there was a span of 9 bases. CDR3 length: 13 residues. The CDR3 bases are TGTGCCAGCAGCTGGTTCGGTAAAGAGACCCAGTACTTC. Its translation is CASSWFGKETQYF.

The chain is built from TRBV7-2 and TRBJ2-1; 8 nucleotides agree with TRBD2. V gave up 7 bases and J gave up 9 bases; unmatched junction bases: 14. Germline V lookup: CDR1 SGHTA, CDR2 FQGNSA. The CDR3 totals 15 residues. DNA of the CDR3: TGTGCCAGCACCCCGATCAGCGGGAGAGCGCGTGAGCAGTTCTTC. The encoded protein is CASTPISGRAREQFF.